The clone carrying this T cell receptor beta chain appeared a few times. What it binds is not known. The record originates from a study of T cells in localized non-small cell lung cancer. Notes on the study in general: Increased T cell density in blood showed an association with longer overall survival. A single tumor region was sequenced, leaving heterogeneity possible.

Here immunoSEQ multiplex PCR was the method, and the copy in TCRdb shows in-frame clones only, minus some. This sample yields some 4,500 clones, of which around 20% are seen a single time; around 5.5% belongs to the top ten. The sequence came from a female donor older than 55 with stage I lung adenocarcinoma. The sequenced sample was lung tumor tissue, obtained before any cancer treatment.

CDR3 DNA sequence: TGTGCCAGCAAGGAAGGCGGGAGGGTCCAGGGTATCCACGAGCAGTACTTC. Protein sequence: CASKEGGRVQGIHEQYF. This rearrangement joins TRBV11-3 to TRBJ2-7; TRBD2 agrees at 9 bases. The CDR3 contains 17 residues. CDR1 is SGHNT and CDR2 is YENEEA in the germline V gene. V dropped 7 bases and J dropped 5; count of bases not matched to a gene: 18.